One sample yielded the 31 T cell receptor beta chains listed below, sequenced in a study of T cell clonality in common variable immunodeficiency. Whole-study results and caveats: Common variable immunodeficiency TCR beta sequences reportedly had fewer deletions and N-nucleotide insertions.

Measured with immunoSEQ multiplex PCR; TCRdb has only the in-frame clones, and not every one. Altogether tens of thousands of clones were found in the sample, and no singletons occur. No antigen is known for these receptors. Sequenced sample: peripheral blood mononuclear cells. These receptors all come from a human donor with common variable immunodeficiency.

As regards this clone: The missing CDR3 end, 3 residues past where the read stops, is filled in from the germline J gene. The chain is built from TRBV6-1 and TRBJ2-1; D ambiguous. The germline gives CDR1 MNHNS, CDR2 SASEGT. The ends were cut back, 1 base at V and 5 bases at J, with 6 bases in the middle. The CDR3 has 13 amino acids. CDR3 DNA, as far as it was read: TGTGCCAGCAGTGAAGTCCCTAACAATGAG. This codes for CASSEVPNNE. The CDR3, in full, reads CASSEVPNNEQFF.

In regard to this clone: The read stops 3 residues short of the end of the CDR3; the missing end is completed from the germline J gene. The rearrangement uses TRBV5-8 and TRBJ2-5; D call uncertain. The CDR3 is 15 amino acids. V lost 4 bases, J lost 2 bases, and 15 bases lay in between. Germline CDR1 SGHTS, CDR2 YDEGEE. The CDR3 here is CASSPHGQEQETQYF. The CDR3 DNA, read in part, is TGTGCCAGCAGCCCCCATGGGCAGGAGCAAGAGACC.

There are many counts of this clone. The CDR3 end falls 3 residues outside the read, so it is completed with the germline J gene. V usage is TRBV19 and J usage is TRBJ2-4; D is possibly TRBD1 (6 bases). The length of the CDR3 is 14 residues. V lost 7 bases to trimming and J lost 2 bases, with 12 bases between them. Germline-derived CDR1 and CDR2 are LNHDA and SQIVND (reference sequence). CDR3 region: CASNRDSTKNIQYF. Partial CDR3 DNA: TGTGCCAGTAACAGGGATAGTACCAAAAACATT.

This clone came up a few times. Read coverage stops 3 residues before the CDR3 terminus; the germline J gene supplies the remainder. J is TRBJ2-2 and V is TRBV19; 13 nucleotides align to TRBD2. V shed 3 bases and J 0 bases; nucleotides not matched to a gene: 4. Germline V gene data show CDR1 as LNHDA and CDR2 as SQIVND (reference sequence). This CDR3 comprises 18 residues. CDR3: CASSILGLAGANTGELFF. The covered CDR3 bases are TGTGCCAGTAGTATCCTCGGACTAGCGGGAGCGAACACCGGGGAG.

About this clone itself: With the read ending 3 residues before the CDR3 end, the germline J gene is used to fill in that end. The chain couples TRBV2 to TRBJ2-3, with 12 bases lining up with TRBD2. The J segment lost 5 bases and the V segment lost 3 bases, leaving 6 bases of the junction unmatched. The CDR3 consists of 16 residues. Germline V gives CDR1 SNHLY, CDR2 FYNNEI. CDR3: CASSERLAGGIDTQYF. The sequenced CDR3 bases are TGTGCCAGCAGTGAGCGTCTAGCGGGGGGGATAGATACG.

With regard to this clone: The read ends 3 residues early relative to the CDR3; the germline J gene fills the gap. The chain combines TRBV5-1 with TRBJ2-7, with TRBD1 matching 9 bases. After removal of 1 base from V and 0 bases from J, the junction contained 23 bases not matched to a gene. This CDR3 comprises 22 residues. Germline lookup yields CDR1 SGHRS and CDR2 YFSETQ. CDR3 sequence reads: CASSLPPLGQGSPSPLSYEQYF. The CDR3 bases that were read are TGCGCCAGCAGCTTGCCGCCATTGGGACAGGGCTCTCCCTCTCCCCTCTCCTACGAG.

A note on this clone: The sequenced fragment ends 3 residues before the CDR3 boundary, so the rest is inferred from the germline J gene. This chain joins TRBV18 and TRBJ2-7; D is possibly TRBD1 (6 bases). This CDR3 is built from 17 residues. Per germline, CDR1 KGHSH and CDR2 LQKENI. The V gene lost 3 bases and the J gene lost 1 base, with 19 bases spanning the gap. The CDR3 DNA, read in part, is TGTGCCAGCTCACCTCTTTTAGGACAGCGTTATTCCTACGAG. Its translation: CASSPLLGQRYSYE. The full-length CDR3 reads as CASSPLLGQRYSYEQYF.

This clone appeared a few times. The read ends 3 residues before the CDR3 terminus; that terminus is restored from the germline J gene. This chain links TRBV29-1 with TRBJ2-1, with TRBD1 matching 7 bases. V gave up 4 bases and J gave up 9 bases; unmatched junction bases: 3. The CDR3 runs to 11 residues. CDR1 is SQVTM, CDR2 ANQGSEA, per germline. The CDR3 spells CSVGQGGEQFF. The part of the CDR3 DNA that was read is TGCAGCGTTGGACAGGGTGGTGAG.

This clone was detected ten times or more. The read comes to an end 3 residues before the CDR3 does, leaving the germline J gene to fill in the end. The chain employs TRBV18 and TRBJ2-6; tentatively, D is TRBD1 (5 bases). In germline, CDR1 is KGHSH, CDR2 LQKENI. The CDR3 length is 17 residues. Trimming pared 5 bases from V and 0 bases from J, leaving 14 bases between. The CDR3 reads CASSTLTASSGANVLTF. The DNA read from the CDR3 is TGTGCCAGCTCAACGCTGACAGCAAGCTCTGGGGCCAACGTC.

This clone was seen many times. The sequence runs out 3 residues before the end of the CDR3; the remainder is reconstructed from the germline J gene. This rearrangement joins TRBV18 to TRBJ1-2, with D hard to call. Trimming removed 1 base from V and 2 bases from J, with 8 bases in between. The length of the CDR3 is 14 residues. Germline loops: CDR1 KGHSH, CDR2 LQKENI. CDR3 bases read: TGTGCCAGCTCACCACTCACAACGAACTATGGC. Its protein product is CASSPLTTNYG. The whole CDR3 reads CASSPLTTNYGYTF.

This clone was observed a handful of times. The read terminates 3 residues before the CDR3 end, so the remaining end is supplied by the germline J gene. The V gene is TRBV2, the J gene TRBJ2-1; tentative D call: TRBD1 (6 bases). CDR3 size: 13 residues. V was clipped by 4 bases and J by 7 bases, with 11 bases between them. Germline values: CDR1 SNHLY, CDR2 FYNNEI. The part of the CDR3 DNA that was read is TGTGCCAGCAGTGTTAAAAGGGGGAATGAG. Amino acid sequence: CASSVKRGNE. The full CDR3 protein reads CASSVKRGNEQFF.

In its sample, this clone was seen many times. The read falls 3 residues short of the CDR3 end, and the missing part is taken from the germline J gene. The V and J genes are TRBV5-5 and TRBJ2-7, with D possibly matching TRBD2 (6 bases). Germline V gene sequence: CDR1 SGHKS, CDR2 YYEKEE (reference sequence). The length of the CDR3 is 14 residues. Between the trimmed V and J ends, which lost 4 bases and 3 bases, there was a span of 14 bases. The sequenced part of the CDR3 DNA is TGTGCCAGCAGCCCGGGACTGACAGACTACGAG. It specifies CASSPGLTDYE. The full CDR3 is CASSPGLTDYEQYF.

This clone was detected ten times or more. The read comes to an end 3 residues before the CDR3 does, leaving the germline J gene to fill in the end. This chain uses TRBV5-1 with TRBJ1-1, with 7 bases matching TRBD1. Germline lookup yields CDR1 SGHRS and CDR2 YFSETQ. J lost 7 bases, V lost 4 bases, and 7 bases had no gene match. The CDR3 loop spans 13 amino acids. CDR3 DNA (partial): TGCGCCAGCAGCCAGGGGGGAAGTGTTGAA. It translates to CASSQGGSVE. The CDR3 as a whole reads CASSQGGSVEAFF.

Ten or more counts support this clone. The CDR3 bases that were read are TGCAGTGCTAGAGATGGCCAGGGGCTGCACACTGAA. It codes for CSARDGQGLHTE. The whole CDR3 region reads CSARDGQGLHTEAFF. The chain joins TRBV20-1 to TRBJ1-1; D might be TRBD1 (6 bases). The DNA ends 3 residues before the CDR3 does, and the rest of the CDR3 is filled in from the germline J gene. CDR1 is DFQATT, CDR2 SNEGSKA, per germline (reference sequence). The CDR3 runs 15 residues. Between the trimmed V and J ends, which lost 0 bases and 3 bases, there was a span of 14 bases.

CDR3 DNA, as far as it was read: TGTGCCAGCTCACCTGGTACAGACTATGGC. This codes for CASSPGTDYG. The complete CDR3 sequence is CASSPGTDYGYTF. V and J are TRBV18 and TRBJ1-2; D gene uncertain. The CDR3 extends 3 residues past the end of the read, so its final part is completed from the germline J gene. This CDR3 is 13 amino acids long. V lost 3 bases to trimming and J lost 3 bases, with 8 bases between them. Looked up from germline, CDR1 is KGHSH and CDR2 is LQKENI.

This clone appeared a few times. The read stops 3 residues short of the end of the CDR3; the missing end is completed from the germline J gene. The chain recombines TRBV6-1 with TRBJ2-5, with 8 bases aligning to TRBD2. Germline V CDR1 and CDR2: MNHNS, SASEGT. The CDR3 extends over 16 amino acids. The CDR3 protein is CASSDFSGMLSPTQYF. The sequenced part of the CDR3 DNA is TGTGCCAGCAGTGATTTTAGCGGGATGTTGAGCCCCACC.

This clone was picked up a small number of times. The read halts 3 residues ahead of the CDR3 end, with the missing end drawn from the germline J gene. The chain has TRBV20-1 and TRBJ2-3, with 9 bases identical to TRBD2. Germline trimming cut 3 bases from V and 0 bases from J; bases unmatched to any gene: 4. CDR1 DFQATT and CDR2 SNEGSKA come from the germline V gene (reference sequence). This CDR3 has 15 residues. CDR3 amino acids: CSASRLAGSTDTQYF. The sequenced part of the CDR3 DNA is TGCAGTGCTAGTAGGCTAGCGGGAAGCACAGATACG.

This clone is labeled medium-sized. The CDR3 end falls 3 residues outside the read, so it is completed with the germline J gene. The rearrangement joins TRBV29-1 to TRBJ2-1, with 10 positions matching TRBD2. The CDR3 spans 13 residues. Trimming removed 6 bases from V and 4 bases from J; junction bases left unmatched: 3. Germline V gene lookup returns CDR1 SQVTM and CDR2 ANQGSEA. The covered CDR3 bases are TGCAGCGTAGGACTAGCGGCTTACAATGAG. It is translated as CSVGLAAYNE. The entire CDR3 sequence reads CSVGLAAYNEQFF.

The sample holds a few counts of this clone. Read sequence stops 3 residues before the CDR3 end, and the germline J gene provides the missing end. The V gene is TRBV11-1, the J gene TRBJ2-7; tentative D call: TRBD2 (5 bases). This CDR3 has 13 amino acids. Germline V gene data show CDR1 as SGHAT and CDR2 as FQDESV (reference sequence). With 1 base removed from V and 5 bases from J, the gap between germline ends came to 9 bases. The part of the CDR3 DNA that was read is TGTGCCAGCAGCTTAGATCAGCGGAACGAG. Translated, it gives CASSLDQRNE. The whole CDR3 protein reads CASSLDQRNEQYF.

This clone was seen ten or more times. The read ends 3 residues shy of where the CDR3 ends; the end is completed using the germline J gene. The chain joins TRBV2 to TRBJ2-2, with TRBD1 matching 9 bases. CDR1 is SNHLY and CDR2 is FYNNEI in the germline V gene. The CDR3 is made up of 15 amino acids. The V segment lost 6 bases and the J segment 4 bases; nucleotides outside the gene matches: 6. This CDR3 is CASRNRGPGTGELFF. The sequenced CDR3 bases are TGTGCCAGCAGGAACAGGGGGCCGGGCACCGGGGAG.

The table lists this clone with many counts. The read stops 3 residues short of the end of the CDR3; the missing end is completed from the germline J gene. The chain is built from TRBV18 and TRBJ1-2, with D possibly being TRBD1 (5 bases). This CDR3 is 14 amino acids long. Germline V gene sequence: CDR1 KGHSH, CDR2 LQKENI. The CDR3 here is CASSLFGGSDGYTF. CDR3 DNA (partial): TGTGCCAGCTCACTTTTCGGGGGGTCTGACGGC.

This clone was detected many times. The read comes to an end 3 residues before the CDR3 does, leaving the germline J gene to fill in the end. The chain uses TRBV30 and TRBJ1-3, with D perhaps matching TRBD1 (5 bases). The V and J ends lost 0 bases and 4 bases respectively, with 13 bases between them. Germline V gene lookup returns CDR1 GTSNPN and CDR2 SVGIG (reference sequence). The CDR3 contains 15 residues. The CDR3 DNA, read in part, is TGTGCCTGGAGTGTACCAGGGAGGGCAGGAAACACC. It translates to CAWSVPGRAGNT. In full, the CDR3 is CAWSVPGRAGNTIYF.

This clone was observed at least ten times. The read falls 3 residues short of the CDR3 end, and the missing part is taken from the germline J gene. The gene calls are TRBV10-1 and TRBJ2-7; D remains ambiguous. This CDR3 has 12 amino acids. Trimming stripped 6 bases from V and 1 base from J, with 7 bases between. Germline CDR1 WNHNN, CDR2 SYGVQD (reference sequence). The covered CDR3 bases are TGCGCCAGCAGCCCAAATTCCTACGAG. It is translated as CASSPNSYE. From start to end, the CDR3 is CASSPNSYEQYF.

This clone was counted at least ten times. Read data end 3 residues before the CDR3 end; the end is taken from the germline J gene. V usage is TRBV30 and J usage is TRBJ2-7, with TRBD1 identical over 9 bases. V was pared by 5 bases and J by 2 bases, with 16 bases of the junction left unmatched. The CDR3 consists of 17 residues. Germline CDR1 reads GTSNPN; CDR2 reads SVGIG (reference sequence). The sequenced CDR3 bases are TGTGCCTGGGCCCGGGGGACAGGGAGCCCCTACCCCTACGAG. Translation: CAWARGTGSPYPYE. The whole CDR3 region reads CAWARGTGSPYPYEQYF.

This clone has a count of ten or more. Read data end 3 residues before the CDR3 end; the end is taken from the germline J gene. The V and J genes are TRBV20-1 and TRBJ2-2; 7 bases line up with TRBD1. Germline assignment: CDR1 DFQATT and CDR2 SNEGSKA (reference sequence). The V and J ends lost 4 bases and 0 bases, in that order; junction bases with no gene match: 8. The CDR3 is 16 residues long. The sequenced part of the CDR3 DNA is TGCAGTGCTACGTACAGGGGAAGGACGAACACCGGGGAG. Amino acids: CSATYRGRTNTGE. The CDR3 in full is CSATYRGRTNTGELFF.

The CDR3 DNA, read in part, is TGTGCCAGCAGCTTAGGACTAGCGGGAGGTGATGAG. Translated, it gives CASSLGLAGGDE. The entire CDR3 protein reads CASSLGLAGGDEQFF. The rearrangement uses TRBV7-9 and TRBJ2-1, with TRBD2 identical over 13 bases. The read ends 3 residues early relative to the CDR3; the germline J gene fills the gap. Germline lookup yields CDR1 SEHNR and CDR2 FQNEAQ (reference sequence). V was clipped by 1 base and J by 8 bases; unmatched bases: 2. This CDR3 has 15 residues.

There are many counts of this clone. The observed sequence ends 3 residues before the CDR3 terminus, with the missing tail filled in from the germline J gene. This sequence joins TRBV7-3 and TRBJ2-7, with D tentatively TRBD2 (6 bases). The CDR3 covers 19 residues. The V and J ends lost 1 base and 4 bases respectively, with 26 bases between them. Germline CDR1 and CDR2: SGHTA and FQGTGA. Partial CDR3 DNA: TGTGCCAGCAGCTTAATGGATGGGGACTCCCTTAGCCAGATGTACGAG. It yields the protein CASSLMDGDSLSQMYE. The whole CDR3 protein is CASSLMDGDSLSQMYEQYF. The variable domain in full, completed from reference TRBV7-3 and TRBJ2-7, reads GAGVSQTPSNKVTEKGKYVELRCDPISGHTALYWYRQSLGQGPEFLIYFQGTGAADDSGLPNDRFFAVRPEGSVSTLKIQRTERGDSAVYLCASSLMDGDSLSQMYEQYFGPGTRLTVT.

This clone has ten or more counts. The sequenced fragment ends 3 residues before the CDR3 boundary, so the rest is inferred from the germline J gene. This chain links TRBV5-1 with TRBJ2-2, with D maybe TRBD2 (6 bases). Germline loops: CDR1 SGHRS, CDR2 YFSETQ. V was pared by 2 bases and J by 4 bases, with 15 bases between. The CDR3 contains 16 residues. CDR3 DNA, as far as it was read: TGCGCCAGCAGCTTTGGTGCGGGGCTAGGCACCGGGGAG. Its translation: CASSFGAGLGTGE. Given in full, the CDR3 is CASSFGAGLGTGELFF.

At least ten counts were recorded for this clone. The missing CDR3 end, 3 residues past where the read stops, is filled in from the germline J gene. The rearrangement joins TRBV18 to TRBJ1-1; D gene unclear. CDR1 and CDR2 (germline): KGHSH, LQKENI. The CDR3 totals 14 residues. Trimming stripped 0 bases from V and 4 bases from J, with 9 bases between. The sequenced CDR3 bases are TGTGCCAGCTCACCACCGTCCAGGAGCACTGAA. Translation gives CASSPPSRSTE. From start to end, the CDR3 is CASSPPSRSTEAFF.

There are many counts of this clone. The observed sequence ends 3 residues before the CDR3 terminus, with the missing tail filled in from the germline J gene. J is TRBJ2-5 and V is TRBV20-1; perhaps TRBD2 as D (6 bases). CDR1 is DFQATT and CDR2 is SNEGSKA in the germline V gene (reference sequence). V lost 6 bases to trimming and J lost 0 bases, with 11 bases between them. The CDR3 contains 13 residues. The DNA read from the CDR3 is TGCAGTGCATTAGGAGGGGACCAAGAGACC. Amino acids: CSALGGDQET. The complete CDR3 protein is CSALGGDQETQYF.

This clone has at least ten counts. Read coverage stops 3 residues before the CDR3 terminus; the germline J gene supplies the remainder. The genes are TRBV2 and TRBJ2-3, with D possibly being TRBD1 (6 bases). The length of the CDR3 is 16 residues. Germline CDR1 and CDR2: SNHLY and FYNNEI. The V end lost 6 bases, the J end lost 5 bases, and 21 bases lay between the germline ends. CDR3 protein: CASSARQAQHRDTQYF. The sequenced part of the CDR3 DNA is TGTGCCAGCAGCGCTCGACAGGCCCAGCACAGAGATACG.